The clone carrying this TCR beta chain was seen a single time. Its antigen is still unknown. The data derive from a study of CD8+ T cells in alopecia areata. Study at large: Treated individuals took tofacitinib by mouth, 5 to 10 mg twice daily. Whole-study findings and limits: Normal-skin resident alphabeta T cells also appear among scalp sample sequences. Higher clonality and more expanded CD8+ clones appeared in lesional than normal scalp.

Sequencing templates came from extracted RNA that was reverse transcribed into cDNA. Profiling relied on immunoSEQ multiplex PCR, and the TCRdb table lists in-frame clones only, not all of them. Among roughly 140,000 clones, 40% to 65% were seen once, and the ten largest hold 15% to 20%. Germline loops: CDR1 SGDLS, CDR2 YYNGEE. The CDR3 is 15 amino acids. Trimming shortened V by 4 bases and J by 2 bases, and 10 bases separated the two germline ends. The TCR was taken from a human donor with alopecia areata. V and J are TRBV9 and TRBJ2-6; D is possibly TRBD2 (6 bases). This material consisted of CD8+ T cells sorted from blood, taken at week 0. CDR3 nucleotide sequence: TGTGCCAGCAGCCAGACGGGGGCTGGGGCCAACGTCCTGACTTTC. Its protein is CASSQTGAGANVLTF.